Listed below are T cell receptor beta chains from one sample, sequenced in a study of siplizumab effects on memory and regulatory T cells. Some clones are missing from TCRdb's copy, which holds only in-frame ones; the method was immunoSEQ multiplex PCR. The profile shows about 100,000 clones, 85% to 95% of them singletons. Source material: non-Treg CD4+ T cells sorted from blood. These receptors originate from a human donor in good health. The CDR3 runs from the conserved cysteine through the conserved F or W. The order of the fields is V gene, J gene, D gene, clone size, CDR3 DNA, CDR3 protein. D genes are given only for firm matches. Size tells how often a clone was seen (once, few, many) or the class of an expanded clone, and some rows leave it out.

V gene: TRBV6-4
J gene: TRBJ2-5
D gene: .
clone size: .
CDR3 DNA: TGTGCCAGCAGGTACCTTAGAAAAGAGACCCAGTACTTC
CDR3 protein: CASRYLRKETQYF

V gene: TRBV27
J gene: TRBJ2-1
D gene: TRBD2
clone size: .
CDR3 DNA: TGTGCCAGCAGGGGCCCTCTAGCGGAAGGCTCCTACAATGAGCAGTTCTTC
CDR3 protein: CASRGPLAEGSYNEQFF

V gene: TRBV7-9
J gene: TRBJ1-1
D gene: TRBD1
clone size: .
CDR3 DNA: TGTGCCAGCAGCTTATCAGGGGGCACTGAAGCTTTCTTT
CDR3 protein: CASSLSGGTEAFF

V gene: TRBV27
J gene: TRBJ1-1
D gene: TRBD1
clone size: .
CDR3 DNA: TGTGCCAGCAGTTCACCGGGACAGGGTATTTTCGCAGCTTTCTTT
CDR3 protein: CASSSPGQGIFAAFF

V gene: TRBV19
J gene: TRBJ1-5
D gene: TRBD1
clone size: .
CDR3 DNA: TGTGCCAGTAGTTCCGGAGGTGGGACAGGGGGATATAGCAATCAGCCCCAGCATTTT
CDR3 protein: CASSSGGGTGGYSNQPQHF

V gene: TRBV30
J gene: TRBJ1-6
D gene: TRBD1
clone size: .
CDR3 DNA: TGTGCCTGGAGTTTGAGGGACAGGGATAATTCACCCCTCCACTTT
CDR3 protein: CAWSLRDRDNSPLHF

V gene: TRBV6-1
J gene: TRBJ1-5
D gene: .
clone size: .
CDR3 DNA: TGTGCCAGCAGTGAACGTTCCCTGAATCAGCCCCAGCATTTT
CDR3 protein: CASSERSLNQPQHF

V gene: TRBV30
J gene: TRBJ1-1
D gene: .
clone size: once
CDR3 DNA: TGTGCCTGGAGTGGACGGGCCGGCACTGAAGCTTTCTTT
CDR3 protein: CAWSGRAGTEAFF

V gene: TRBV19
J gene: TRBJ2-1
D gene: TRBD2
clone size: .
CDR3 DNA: TGTGCCAGTAGTAGGGGCCTCGGCGGGAGGGGAAACAATGAGCAGTTCTTC
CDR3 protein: CASSRGLGGRGNNEQFF

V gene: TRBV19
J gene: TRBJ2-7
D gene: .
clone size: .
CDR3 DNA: TGTGCCAGTAGTATTGGACTATCCTACGAGCAGTACTTC
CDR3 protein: CASSIGLSYEQYF

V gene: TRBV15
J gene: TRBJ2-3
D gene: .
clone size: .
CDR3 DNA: TGTGCCACCAGCCGTTTTGGGACAGATACGCAGTATTTT
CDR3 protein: CATSRFGTDTQYF

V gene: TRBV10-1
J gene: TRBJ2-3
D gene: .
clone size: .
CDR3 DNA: TGCGCCAGCAGTTCCCGGGCGTGGAGCCTCACAGATACGCAGTATTTT
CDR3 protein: CASSSRAWSLTDTQYF

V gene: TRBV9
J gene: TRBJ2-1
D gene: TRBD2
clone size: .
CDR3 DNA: TGTGCCAGCAGCCCTCCCCGGGCTAGCGGGAGCAATGAGCAGTTCTTC
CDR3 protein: CASSPPRASGSNEQFF

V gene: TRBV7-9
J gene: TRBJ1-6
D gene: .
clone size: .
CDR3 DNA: TGTGCCAGCAGCTTGGGTGTCGGGGCATCCGGATCACCCCTCCACTTT
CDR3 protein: CASSLGVGASGSPLHF

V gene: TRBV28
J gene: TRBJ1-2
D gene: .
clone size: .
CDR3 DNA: TGTGCCAGCAGACGGGACGGAAACTATGGCTACACCTTC
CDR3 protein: CASRRDGNYGYTF

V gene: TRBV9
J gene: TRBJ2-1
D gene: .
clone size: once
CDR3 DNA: TGTGCCAGCAGCTTACCAGGTTCCGGGAATGAGCAGTTCTTC
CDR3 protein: CASSLPGSGNEQFF

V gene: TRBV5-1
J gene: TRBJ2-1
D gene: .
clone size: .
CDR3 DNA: TGCGCCAGCAGCTTGGTGGGAAAAACTCGCTCCTACAATGAGCAGTTCTTC
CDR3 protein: CASSLVGKTRSYNEQFF

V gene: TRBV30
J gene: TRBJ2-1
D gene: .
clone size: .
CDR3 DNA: TGTGCCTGGAGCGGTCGGGGATCCCTTCGTGAGCAGTTCTTC
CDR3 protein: CAWSGRGSLREQFF

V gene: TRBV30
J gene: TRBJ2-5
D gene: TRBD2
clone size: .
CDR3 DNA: TGTGCCTGGCTACCAAAGACTAGCGGGCGAGAGACCCAGTACTTC
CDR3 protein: CAWLPKTSGRETQYF

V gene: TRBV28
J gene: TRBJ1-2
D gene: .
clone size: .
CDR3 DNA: TGTGCCAGCACCCCCGGGACGACTAATAACTATGGCTACACCTTC
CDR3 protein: CASTPGTTNNYGYTF

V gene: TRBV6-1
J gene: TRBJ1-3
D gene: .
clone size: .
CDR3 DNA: TGTGCCAGCAGCGAACGAAATCCTCTGCTCTCTGGAAACACCATATATTTT
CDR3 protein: CASSERNPLLSGNTIYF

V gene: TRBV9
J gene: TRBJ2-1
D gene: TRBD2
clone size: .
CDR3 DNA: TGTGCCAGCAGCGTATCGACTAGCGGGAGTTATAATGAGCAGTTCTTC
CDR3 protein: CASSVSTSGSYNEQFF

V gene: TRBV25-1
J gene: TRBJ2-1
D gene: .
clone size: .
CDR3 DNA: TGTGCCAGCAGTGAGGGGGGAACATACAATGAGCAGTTCTTC
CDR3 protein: CASSEGGTYNEQFF

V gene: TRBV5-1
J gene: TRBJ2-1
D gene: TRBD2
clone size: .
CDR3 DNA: TGCGCCAGCAACTCCGGGACTAGCGGGACTGAGCAGTTCTTC
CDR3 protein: CASNSGTSGTEQFF

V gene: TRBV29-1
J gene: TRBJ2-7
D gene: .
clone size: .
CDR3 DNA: TGCAGCGCTCAACCCGCACAGGCCCCCTACGAGCAGTACTTC
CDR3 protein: CSAQPAQAPYEQYF

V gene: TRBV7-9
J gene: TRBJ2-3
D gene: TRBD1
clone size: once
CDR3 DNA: TGTGCCAGCAGGAGGGACAGTCGCACAGATACGCAGTATTTT
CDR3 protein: CASRRDSRTDTQYF

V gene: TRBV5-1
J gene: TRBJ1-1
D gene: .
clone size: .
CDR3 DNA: TGCGCCAGCAGCTTGGGACAGGTCGCTGAAGCTTTCTTT
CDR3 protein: CASSLGQVAEAFF

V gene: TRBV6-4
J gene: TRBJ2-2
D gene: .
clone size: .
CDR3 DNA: TGTGCCAGCAGTGACAGGGACACCGGGGAGCTGTTTTTT
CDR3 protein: CASSDRDTGELFF

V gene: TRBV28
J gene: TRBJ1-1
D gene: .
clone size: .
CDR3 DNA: TGTGCCAGCAGTTTAGGAAGCCTGGGGGTTTTCTTT
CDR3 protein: CASSLGSLGVFF

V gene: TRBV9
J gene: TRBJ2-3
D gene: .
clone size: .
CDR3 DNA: TGTGCCAGCAGCGGACGCACTAGGGGACGGGGAGATACGCAGTATTTT
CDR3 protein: CASSGRTRGRGDTQYF

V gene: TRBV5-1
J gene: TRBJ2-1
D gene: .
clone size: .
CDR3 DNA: TGCGCCAGCAGCCTCGGAGGGCCCTACAATGAGCAGTTCTTC
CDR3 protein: CASSLGGPYNEQFF

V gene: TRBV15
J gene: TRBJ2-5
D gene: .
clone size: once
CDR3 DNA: TGTGCCACCAGCAGAGACCCGGGAGAGGCGGGAGAGACCCAGTACTTC
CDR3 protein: CATSRDPGEAGETQYF

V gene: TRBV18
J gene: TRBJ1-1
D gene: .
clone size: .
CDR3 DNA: TGTGCCAGCTTACAAAAGGCAGACACTGAAGCTTTCTTT
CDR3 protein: CASLQKADTEAFF

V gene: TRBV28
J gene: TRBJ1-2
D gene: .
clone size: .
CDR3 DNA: TGTGCCAGCAGTTTCCACGGGGCGGCCGCTACAACTATTGGCTACACCTTC
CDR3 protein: CASSFHGAAATTIGYTF

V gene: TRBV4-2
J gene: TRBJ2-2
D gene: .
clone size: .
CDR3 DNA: TGTGCCAGCAGCCAAGAGGTCAGGGACGGTACCGGGGAGCTGTTTTTT
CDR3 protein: CASSQEVRDGTGELFF

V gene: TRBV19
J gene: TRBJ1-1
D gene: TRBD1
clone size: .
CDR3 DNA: TGTGCCAGTAAAGGGAGGACCGAGACAGGGCACATGAACACTGAAGCTTTCTTT
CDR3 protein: CASKGRTETGHMNTEAFF

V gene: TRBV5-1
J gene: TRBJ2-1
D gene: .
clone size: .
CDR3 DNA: TGCGCCAGCCTCCGACGGGCGGGGAATTACAATGAGCAGTTCTTC
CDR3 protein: CASLRRAGNYNEQFF

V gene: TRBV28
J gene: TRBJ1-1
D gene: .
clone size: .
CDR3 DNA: TGTGCCAGCAGTCTCAACGGGGGACCGAACACTGAAGCTTTCTTT
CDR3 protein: CASSLNGGPNTEAFF

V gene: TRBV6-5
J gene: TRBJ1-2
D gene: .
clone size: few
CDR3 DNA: TGTGCCAGCAGTTCCCCCAACTATGGCTACACCTTC
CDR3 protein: CASSSPNYGYTF

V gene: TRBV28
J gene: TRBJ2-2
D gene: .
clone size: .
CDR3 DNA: TGTGCCAGCAGACCCTTTGGAGCGGGTAGCACCGGGGAGCTGTTTTTT
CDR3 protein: CASRPFGAGSTGELFF

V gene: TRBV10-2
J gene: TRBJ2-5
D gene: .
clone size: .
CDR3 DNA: TGCGCCAGCAGTGAGGAAGAGACCCAGTACTTC
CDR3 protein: CASSEEETQYF

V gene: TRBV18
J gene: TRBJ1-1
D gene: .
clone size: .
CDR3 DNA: TGTGCCAGCTCGTACACCGGGACTGCTGAAGCTTTCTTT
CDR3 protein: CASSYTGTAEAFF

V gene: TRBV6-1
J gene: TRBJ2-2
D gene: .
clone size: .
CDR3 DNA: TGTGCCAGTGAGGTCGGGTCCCGGGGCACCGGGGAGCTGTTTTTT
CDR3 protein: CASEVGSRGTGELFF

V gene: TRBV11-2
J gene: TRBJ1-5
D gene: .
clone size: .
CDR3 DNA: TGTGCCAGCAGCTTGGGCGCGACTCGCCCCCAGCATTTT
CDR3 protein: CASSLGATRPQHF

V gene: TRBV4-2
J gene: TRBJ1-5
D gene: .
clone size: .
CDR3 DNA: TGTGCCAGCAGCCAAGGGGCAGGGAGAGGAGCTCAGCCCCAGCATTTT
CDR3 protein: CASSQGAGRGAQPQHF

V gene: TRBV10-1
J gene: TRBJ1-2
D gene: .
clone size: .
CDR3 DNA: TGCGCCAGCAGTGAGTCCCTTGAGGCAGGGAAACGTGGCTACACCTTC
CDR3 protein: CASSESLEAGKRGYTF

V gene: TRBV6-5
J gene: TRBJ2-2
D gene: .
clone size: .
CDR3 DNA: TGTGCCAGCAGTTACTCTGAGGCACGGATCACCGGGGAGCTGTTTTTT
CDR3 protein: CASSYSEARITGELFF

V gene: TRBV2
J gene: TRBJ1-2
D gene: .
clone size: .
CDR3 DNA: TGTGCCAGCAGTCAGGACCTGAGGGGTGGCTACACCTTC
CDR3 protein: CASSQDLRGGYTF

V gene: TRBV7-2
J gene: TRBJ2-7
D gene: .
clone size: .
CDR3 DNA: TGTGCCAGCAGCTTAGGGTTCAGGGGGGCCGAGCAGTACTTC
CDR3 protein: CASSLGFRGAEQYF

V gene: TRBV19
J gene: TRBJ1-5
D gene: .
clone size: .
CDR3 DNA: TGTGCCAGTAGTACGGGATCAGGGGGCAATCAGCCCCAGCATTTT
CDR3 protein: CASSTGSGGNQPQHF

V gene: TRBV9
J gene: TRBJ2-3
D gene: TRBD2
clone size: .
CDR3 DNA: TGTGCCAGCACCCGCGGGGGGGCCGGGTCAGATACGCAGTATTTT
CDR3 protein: CASTRGGAGSDTQYF

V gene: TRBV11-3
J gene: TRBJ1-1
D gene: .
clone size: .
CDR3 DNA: TGTGCCAGCAGCTTAGGGGAGAACACTGAAGCTTTCTTT
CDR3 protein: CASSLGENTEAFF

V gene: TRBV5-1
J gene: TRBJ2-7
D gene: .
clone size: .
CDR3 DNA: TGCGCCAGCAGCACCTTCACCGGGACTCCTGTCTCCTACGAGCAGTACTTC
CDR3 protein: CASSTFTGTPVSYEQYF

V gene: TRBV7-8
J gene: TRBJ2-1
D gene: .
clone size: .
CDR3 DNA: TGTGCCAGCAGCCCTTGGACAGTGACTACCTACAATGAGCAGTTCTTC
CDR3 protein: CASSPWTVTTYNEQFF